This is a list of T cell receptor beta chains from one sample in a study of blood T cell repertoires in COVID-19. The table came from immunoSEQ multiplex PCR; TCRdb's copy has only in-frame clones and leaves some out. The table shows 75,000 to 100,000 clones, with roughly 80% occurring only once. Material for sequencing was peripheral blood. These receptors all come from a human donor in a cohort sampled during active COVID-19. The CDR3 runs from the conserved cysteine through the conserved F or W. D genes are given only for firm matches. Size tells how often a clone was seen (once, few, many) or the class of an expanded clone, and some rows leave it out.

d_gene: -
abundance: -
v_gene: TRBV28
j_gene: TRBJ1-6
CDR3aa: CASSPPWQANSPLHF
CDR3nt: TGTGCCAGCAGTCCCCCCTGGCAGGCTAATTCACCCCTCCACTTT

d_gene: -
abundance: few
v_gene: TRBV28
j_gene: TRBJ2-3
CDR3aa: CASNKLDRYTDTQYF
CDR3nt: TGTGCCAGCAATAAGCTAGACCGATATACAGATACGCAGTATTTT

d_gene: -
abundance: few
v_gene: TRBV7-9
j_gene: TRBJ1-4
CDR3aa: CASSLAQHGGKLFF
CDR3nt: TGTGCCAGCAGCTTAGCGCAACACGGAGGAAAACTGTTTTTT

d_gene: -
abundance: few
v_gene: TRBV27
j_gene: TRBJ1-5
CDR3aa: CASRSGSANQPQHF
CDR3nt: TGTGCCAGCAGAAGCGGGAGTGCCAATCAGCCCCAGCATTTT

d_gene: -
abundance: -
v_gene: TRBV21-1
j_gene: TRBJ2-1
CDR3aa: CASSMDRAHEQFF
CDR3nt: TGTGCCAGCAGCATGGACAGGGCTCACGAGCAGTTCTTC

d_gene: -
abundance: -
v_gene: TRBV6-2/TRBV6-3
j_gene: TRBJ2-1
CDR3aa: CASSKAAAYNEQFF
CDR3nt: TGTGCCAGCAGTAAGGCGGCGGCCTACAATGAGCAGTTCTTC

d_gene: TRBD1
abundance: -
v_gene: TRBV7-9
j_gene: TRBJ1-2
CDR3aa: CASSLVVGTDGYTF
CDR3nt: TGTGCCAGCAGCTTAGTCGTTGGGACAGATGGCTACACCTTC

d_gene: -
abundance: -
v_gene: TRBV10-2
j_gene: TRBJ2-5
CDR3aa: CASSESGRGETQYF
CDR3nt: TGCGCCAGCAGTGAGTCGGGCCGCGGGGAGACCCAGTACTTC

d_gene: TRBD2
abundance: -
v_gene: TRBV29-1
j_gene: TRBJ2-1
CDR3aa: CSVTSGGYNEQFF
CDR3nt: TGCAGCGTGACTAGCGGGGGCTACAATGAGCAGTTCTTC

d_gene: -
abundance: -
v_gene: TRBV12-3/TRBV12-4
j_gene: TRBJ1-1
CDR3aa: CASSYNRDSTFF
CDR3nt: TGTGCCAGCAGTTACAACCGGGACTCCACTTTCTTT

d_gene: -
abundance: -
v_gene: TRBV18
j_gene: TRBJ2-1
CDR3aa: CASSPPASSYNEQFF
CDR3nt: TGTGCCAGCTCACCACCCGCTAGCTCCTACAATGAGCAGTTCTTC

d_gene: -
abundance: once
v_gene: TRBV30
j_gene: TRBJ1-1
CDR3aa: CAWYAVGLGAFF
CDR3nt: TGTGCCTGGTATGCGGTGGGACTCGGAGCTTTCTTT

d_gene: -
abundance: -
v_gene: TRBV6-2/TRBV6-3
j_gene: TRBJ1-1
CDR3aa: CASSYSTVYTEAFF
CDR3nt: TGTGCCAGCAGTTACTCGACTGTCTACACTGAAGCTTTCTTT

d_gene: TRBD1
abundance: -
v_gene: TRBV28
j_gene: TRBJ1-1
CDR3aa: CASRPRTGDGVEAFF
CDR3nt: TGTGCCAGCAGGCCCAGGACAGGGGACGGGGTTGAAGCTTTCTTT

d_gene: -
abundance: -
v_gene: TRBV2
j_gene: TRBJ1-1
CDR3aa: CASSEKNRVNTEAFF
CDR3nt: TGTGCCAGCAGTGAAAAAAACAGGGTTAACACTGAAGCTTTCTTT

d_gene: TRBD1
abundance: few
v_gene: TRBV2
j_gene: TRBJ2-5
CDR3aa: CASRGGTGVVTQYF
CDR3nt: TGTGCCAGCAGAGGCGGGACAGGGGTGGTGACCCAGTACTTC

d_gene: -
abundance: -
v_gene: TRBV6-4
j_gene: TRBJ1-4
CDR3aa: CASSDMKETTKNNEKLFF
CDR3nt: TGTGCCAGCAGTGATATGAAGGAAACCACTAAAAATAATGAAAAACTGTTTTTT

d_gene: -
abundance: -
v_gene: TRBV15
j_gene: TRBJ1-3
CDR3aa: CATSRDRGTGNTIYF
CDR3nt: TGTGCCACCAGCAGAGATAGGGGAACTGGAAACACCATATATTTT

d_gene: TRBD1
abundance: -
v_gene: TRBV6-2/TRBV6-3
j_gene: TRBJ1-1
CDR3aa: CASSYPSRGHSTGVSTEAFF
CDR3nt: TGTGCCAGCAGTTACCCCTCTAGGGGCCACTCGACAGGGGTCAGCACTGAAGCTTTCTTT

d_gene: TRBD1
abundance: -
v_gene: TRBV7-9
j_gene: TRBJ2-1
CDR3aa: CASSSVWDRDEQFF
CDR3nt: TGTGCCAGCAGCTCGGTCTGGGACAGAGACGAGCAGTTCTTC

d_gene: TRBD1
abundance: -
v_gene: TRBV10-3
j_gene: TRBJ1-2
CDR3aa: CAISVETGEVVSGYTF
CDR3nt: TGTGCCATCAGTGTTGAGACAGGGGAAGTTGTTAGTGGCTACACCTTC

d_gene: TRBD2
abundance: -
v_gene: TRBV4-2
j_gene: TRBJ2-3
CDR3aa: CASSRSGASSTDTQYF
CDR3nt: TGTGCCAGCAGCCGGAGCGGGGCCTCTAGCACAGATACGCAGTATTTT

d_gene: -
abundance: -
v_gene: TRBV9
j_gene: TRBJ2-7
CDR3aa: CASSVGGSSEQYF
CDR3nt: TGTGCCAGCAGCGTGGGGGGATCTTCCGAGCAGTACTTC

d_gene: TRBD2
abundance: -
v_gene: TRBV7-9
j_gene: TRBJ2-7
CDR3aa: CASSLGLAGEGSYEQYF
CDR3nt: TGTGCCAGCAGCTTAGGACTAGCGGGAGAGGGCTCCTACGAGCAGTACTTC

d_gene: TRBD2
abundance: -
v_gene: TRBV18
j_gene: TRBJ2-2
CDR3aa: CASSPPSGRGTGELFF
CDR3nt: TGTGCCAGCTCACCACCTAGCGGGAGAGGTACCGGGGAGCTGTTTTTT

d_gene: TRBD1
abundance: -
v_gene: TRBV11-2
j_gene: TRBJ2-4
CDR3aa: CASSPTGAKNIQYF
CDR3nt: TGTGCCAGCAGCCCGACAGGGGCCAAAAACATTCAGTACTTC

d_gene: -
abundance: once
v_gene: TRBV10-3
j_gene: TRBJ2-7
CDR3aa: CAIRGGSAPYEQYF
CDR3nt: TGTGCCATCAGAGGCGGGTCGGCCCCCTACGAGCAGTACTTC

d_gene: TRBD1
abundance: few
v_gene: TRBV24-1
j_gene: TRBJ1-2
CDR3aa: CATSDFTGVDGYTF
CDR3nt: TGTGCCACCAGTGATTTTACAGGGGTCGATGGCTACACCTTC

d_gene: TRBD1
abundance: -
v_gene: TRBV28
j_gene: TRBJ1-6
CDR3aa: CASSWGALGQGNSPLHF
CDR3nt: TGTGCCAGCAGTTGGGGGGCATTGGGACAGGGTAATTCACCCCTCCACTTT

d_gene: -
abundance: -
v_gene: TRBV7-2
j_gene: TRBJ2-7
CDR3aa: CASTQGSWAYEQYF
CDR3nt: TGTGCCAGCACCCAGGGGAGCTGGGCCTACGAGCAGTACTTC

d_gene: -
abundance: once
v_gene: TRBV3-1/TRBV3-2
j_gene: TRBJ1-1
CDR3aa: CASSLRGQWGAFF
CDR3nt: TGTGCCAGCAGCCTAAGAGGACAGTGGGGGGCTTTCTTT

d_gene: -
abundance: once
v_gene: TRBV27
j_gene: TRBJ1-6
CDR3aa: CASSFQINSYNSPLHF
CDR3nt: TGTGCCAGCAGTTTCCAGATAAACTCCTATAATTCACCCCTCCACTTT

d_gene: -
abundance: -
v_gene: TRBV6-1
j_gene: TRBJ1-5
CDR3aa: CASSATQGRIQNQPQHF
CDR3nt: TGTGCCAGCAGTGCCACTCAGGGTAGGATCCAAAATCAGCCCCAGCATTTT

d_gene: TRBD2
abundance: -
v_gene: TRBV15
j_gene: TRBJ2-1
CDR3aa: CATSSRLAGSSYNEQFF
CDR3nt: TGTGCCACCAGCTCTCGACTAGCGGGGAGCTCCTACAATGAGCAGTTCTTC

d_gene: -
abundance: once
v_gene: TRBV10-1
j_gene: TRBJ2-3
CDR3aa: CASSGILTDTQYF
CDR3nt: TGCGCCAGCAGCGGGATACTCACAGATACGCAGTATTTT

d_gene: TRBD1
abundance: once
v_gene: TRBV7-3
j_gene: TRBJ1-1
CDR3aa: CASSFGQGNTEAFF
CDR3nt: TGTGCCAGCAGCTTTGGACAGGGGAACACTGAAGCTTTCTTT

d_gene: TRBD2
abundance: -
v_gene: TRBV19
j_gene: TRBJ2-7
CDR3aa: CASSIGRASYEQYF
CDR3nt: TGTGCCAGTAGTATCGGGAGGGCCTCCTACGAGCAGTACTTC

d_gene: -
abundance: -
v_gene: TRBV3-1/TRBV3-2
j_gene: TRBJ1-4
CDR3aa: CASSPSGGMTNEKLFF
CDR3nt: TGTGCCAGCAGCCCGAGTGGCGGCATGACTAATGAAAAACTGTTTTTT

d_gene: TRBD1
abundance: -
v_gene: TRBV24-1
j_gene: TRBJ1-5
CDR3aa: CATSEGQGGSNQPQHF
CDR3nt: TGTGCCACCAGTGAGGGACAGGGTGGTAGCAATCAGCCCCAGCATTTT

d_gene: TRBD1
abundance: -
v_gene: TRBV5-1
j_gene: TRBJ1-4
CDR3aa: CASSPRQGATNEKLFF
CDR3nt: TGCGCCAGCAGCCCCCGACAGGGTGCAACTAATGAAAAACTGTTTTTT

d_gene: TRBD1
abundance: -
v_gene: TRBV11-2
j_gene: TRBJ1-6
CDR3aa: CASSPGTGSYSPLHF
CDR3nt: TGTGCCAGCAGCCCCGGGACAGGGAGTTATTCACCCCTCCACTTT

d_gene: TRBD2
abundance: -
v_gene: TRBV10-3
j_gene: TRBJ2-2
CDR3aa: CAISVGTSHTGELFF
CDR3nt: TGTGCCATCAGTGTAGGGACTAGCCACACCGGGGAGCTGTTTTTT

d_gene: -
abundance: -
v_gene: TRBV6-5
j_gene: TRBJ1-4
CDR3aa: CASSYKGDEKLFF
CDR3nt: TGTGCCAGCAGTTACAAGGGGGATGAAAAACTGTTTTTT

d_gene: -
abundance: -
v_gene: TRBV5-1
j_gene: TRBJ2-7
CDR3aa: CASSPWVDPNQGEQYF
CDR3nt: TGCGCCAGCAGCCCATGGGTGGACCCCAATCAGGGAGAGCAGTACTTC

d_gene: TRBD1
abundance: -
v_gene: TRBV7-3
j_gene: TRBJ2-3
CDR3aa: CASSPHRDRGTDTQYF
CDR3nt: TGTGCCAGCAGCCCCCACCGGGACAGGGGAACAGATACGCAGTATTTT

d_gene: -
abundance: once
v_gene: TRBV5-6
j_gene: TRBJ2-1
CDR3aa: CASSLGVYRYSYNEQFF
CDR3nt: TGTGCCAGCAGCTTGGGGGTTTACAGGTACTCCTACAATGAGCAGTTCTTC